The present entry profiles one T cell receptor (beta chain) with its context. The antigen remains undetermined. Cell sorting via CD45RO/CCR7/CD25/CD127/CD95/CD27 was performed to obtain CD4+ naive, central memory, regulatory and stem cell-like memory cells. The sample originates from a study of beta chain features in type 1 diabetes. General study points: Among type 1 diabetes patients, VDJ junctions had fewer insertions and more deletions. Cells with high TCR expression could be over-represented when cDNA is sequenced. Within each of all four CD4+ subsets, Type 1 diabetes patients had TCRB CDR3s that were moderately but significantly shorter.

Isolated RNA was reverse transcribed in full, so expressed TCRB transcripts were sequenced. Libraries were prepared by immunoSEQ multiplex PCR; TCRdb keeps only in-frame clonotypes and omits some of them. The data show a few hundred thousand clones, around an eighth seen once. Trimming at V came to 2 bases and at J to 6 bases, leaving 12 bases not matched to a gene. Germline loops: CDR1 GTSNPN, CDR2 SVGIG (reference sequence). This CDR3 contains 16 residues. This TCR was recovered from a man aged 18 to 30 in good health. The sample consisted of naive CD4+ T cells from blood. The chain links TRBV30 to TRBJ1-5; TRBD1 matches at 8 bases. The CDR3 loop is CAWSPGQGARFQPQHF. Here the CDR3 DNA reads TGTGCCTGGAGTCCAGGGCAGGGGGCGCGGTTTCAGCCCCAGCATTTT.